The text below deals with one T cell receptor (beta chain). The antigen is undetermined. This entry belongs to a study of T-cell memory formation after mild COVID-19. The TCR alpha and TCR beta cDNA libraries, bearing sample barcodes and UMIs, were generated by 5'RACE using constant-segment primers. TCRdb reprocessed the 5' RACE reads with MiXCR, giving one entry per CDR3 protein. Among some 210,000 distinct CDR3 sequences listed, about 10% were seen once. General study points: Pre-infection memory showed some responding clones, and this suggested that cross-reactive memory joined. Clones that contracted clustered mainly in CM and EM if CD4+ and in EMRA if CD8+.

Germline V gene sequence: CDR1 SEHNR, CDR2 FQNEAQ (reference sequence). Trimming removed 5 bases at V and 10 bases at J, with 17 bases between. The CDR3 is made up of 14 amino acids. The source is a man younger than 35 who had mild COVID-19 (a few samples of this study predate the infection). Cell type and time point are not known. Input material: PBMCs or a T cell subset sorted from them (not recorded which). The chain links TRBV7-9 to TRBJ1-4, with D tentatively TRBD1 (6 bases). The DNA for the CDR3 is TGTGCCAGCAGCGTCCAGGGGAACAAGGGAAAACTGTTTTTT. It is translated as CASSVQGNKGKLFF.